Listed below are T cell receptor beta chains from one sample, sequenced in a study of blood T cell repertoires in COVID-19. Method: immunoSEQ multiplex PCR; TCRdb's copy keeps in-frame clones and lacks some. The table has 200,000 to 250,000 clones, less than 90% seen once. The sequenced material came from peripheral blood. The receptors shown here come from a man aged 30 to 39 with active or convalescent COVID-19. Each CDR3 is given with its conserved first and last residue. The D gene is left open where the match is weak. Some rows have no size entry. The others give once, few or many, or a class for an expanded clone.

TRBD1	TRBJ2-7	.	TRBV18	TGTGCCAGCTCACCCAACTCTAACAGGGGGCAAGAGCAGTACTTC	CASSPNSNRGQEQYF
TRBD2	TRBJ2-3	.	TRBV6-6	TGTGCCAGCAGGCCTCTAGCGGGAGATCTCCTGGATACGCAGTATTTT	CASRPLAGDLLDTQYF
TRBD2	TRBJ2-7	.	TRBV7-2	TGTGCCAGCAGCTCGTCCCCGACTAGCGCGCAAGAGCAGTACTTC	CASSSSPTSAQEQYF
TRBD1	TRBJ2-2	.	TRBV7-2	TGTGCCAGCAGCCGGGACAGGGGCACCGGGGAGCTGTTTTTT	CASSRDRGTGELFF
.	TRBJ1-3	.	TRBV18	TGTGCCAGCTCACCACCACAGGGTCCCTCTGGAAACACCATATATTTT	CASSPPQGPSGNTIYF
TRBD2	TRBJ2-7	.	TRBV27	TGTGCCAGCAGTTTAGGGAGCGGGGGAAACTACGAGCAGTACTTC	CASSLGSGGNYEQYF
TRBD2	TRBJ2-1	once	TRBV27	TGTGCCAGCAGGGCCCGACGGGGGACTAGCGTTTACAATGAGCAGTTCTTC	CASRARRGTSVYNEQFF
.	TRBJ1-5	few	TRBV4-1	TGCGCCAGCAGCCAAGATCGGGGGACGGGACAGCCCCAGCATTTT	CASSQDRGTGQPQHF
TRBD2	TRBJ2-7	.	TRBV7-2	TGTGCCAGCAGCTTAGTAGCTGGGACTAGCGGGATTAACTACTTC	CASSLVAGTSGINYF
TRBD2	TRBJ2-3	.	TRBV18	TGTGCCAGCTCACCACTGGGGACTAGCGGGACGAGCACAGATACGCAGTATTTT	CASSPLGTSGTSTDTQYF
.	TRBJ1-1	.	TRBV7-2	TGTGCCAGCAGCTTCATCGGTACTGAAGCTTTCTTT	CASSFIGTEAFF
.	TRBJ1-5	.	TRBV30	TGTGCCTGGTCGACAGGTTGGAATCAGCCCCAGCATTTT	CAWSTGWNQPQHF
.	TRBJ2-1	.	TRBV7-8	TGTGCCAGCAGCCCCAGCGGGACATCCTACAATGAGCAGTTCTTC	CASSPSGTSYNEQFF
.	TRBJ1-1	.	TRBV6-6	TGTGCCAGCAGTTCGGACAGAACGAACACTGAAGCTTTCTTT	CASSSDRTNTEAFF
TRBD1	TRBJ1-5	.	TRBV28	TGTGCCAGCAGCAACGGACAGGGGACTTTTCAGCCCCAGCATTTT	CASSNGQGTFQPQHF
.	TRBJ1-3	.	TRBV11-2	TGTGCCAGCAGCTTACTCAGGAACTCTGGAAACACCATATATTTT	CASSLLRNSGNTIYF
.	TRBJ1-2	.	TRBV6-5	TGTGCCAGCAGGGGCAGTGGCTACACCTTC	CASRGSGYTF
TRBD1	TRBJ2-2	.	TRBV9	TGTGCCAGCAGCGTAGCCTCCACGGGACAGGGGAAATGGGCCGGGGAGCTGTTTTTT	CASSVASTGQGKWAGELFF
TRBD2	TRBJ2-7	.	TRBV7-2	TGTGCCAGCAGAGGGGGAGGATTGTCGACTAGCGGGAGGGACGAGCAGTACTTC	CASRGGGLSTSGRDEQYF
.	TRBJ2-6	.	TRBV28	TGTGCCAGCAGCCTACCCCCGCGCTCTGGGGCCAACGTCCTGACTTTC	CASSLPPRSGANVLTF
.	TRBJ1-6	.	TRBV5-1	TGCGCCAGCAGCTCCAGAGACAGTTCACCCAATTCACCCCTCCACTTT	CASSSRDSSPNSPLHF
TRBD2	TRBJ2-4	.	TRBV2	TGTGCCAGCAATAGCGGGAGGTCCAAAAACATTCAGTACTTC	CASNSGRSKNIQYF
.	TRBJ1-5	few	TRBV19	TGTGCCGGCTCCGGGGGGGGCAATCAGCCCCAGCATTTT	CAGSGGGNQPQHF
.	TRBJ1-2	.	TRBV7-9	TGTGCCAGCAGCTTAGGGCTCGATGGCTACACCTTC	CASSLGLDGYTF
.	TRBJ1-2	.	TRBV5-5	TGTGCCAGCAGCCCCTCGGGAGGGGTACAGATTCACTACACCTTC	CASSPSGGVQIHYTF
.	TRBJ1-5	once	TRBV5-4	TGTGCCAGCAGCTTTGGGGGTGGGGGGGATCAGCCCCAGCATTTT	CASSFGGGGDQPQHF
.	TRBJ1-1	.	TRBV30	TGTGCCTGGAGTTCCCATCATGAAGCTTTCTTT	CAWSSHHEAFF
TRBD1	TRBJ2-7	.	TRBV6-2/TRBV6-3	TGTGCCAGCAGTTCCCCAGGGGGCGATAATATTTACGAGCAGTACTTC	CASSSPGGDNIYEQYF
TRBD1	TRBJ2-1	.	TRBV5-4	TGTGCCAGCAGCTTCGCACAGGGGATTAGCTCCTACAATGAGCAGTTCTTC	CASSFAQGISSYNEQFF
.	TRBJ1-3	.	TRBV6-5	TGTGCCAGCAGTTACTCGCAGGGTGGGTCTGGAAACACCATATATTTT	CASSYSQGGSGNTIYF
.	TRBJ2-1	.	TRBV5-5	TGTGCCAGCAGGCTACAGGGTAACAATGAGCAGTTCTTC	CASRLQGNNEQFF
.	TRBJ1-2	.	TRBV4-2	TGTGCCAGCAGCCAAGAGTCCCGGGGGGGGAAAGGCTACACCTTC	CASSQESRGGKGYTF
TRBD2	TRBJ2-2	.	TRBV6-2/TRBV6-3	TGTGCCAGCAGTGGAGGGACTAGCGGGAGGAACACCGGGGAGCTGTTTTTT	CASSGGTSGRNTGELFF
TRBD1	TRBJ2-5	.	TRBV6-6	TGTGCCAGCAGTTTTCTGACAGGGGTAGAGACCCAGTACTTC	CASSFLTGVETQYF
.	TRBJ1-3	.	TRBV21-1	TGTGCCAGCAGCATTCCCCCGGTCTCTGGAAACACCATATATTTT	CASSIPPVSGNTIYF
.	TRBJ1-5	.	TRBV29-1	TGCAGCGTTGAAGTGGCAGGGCCCGGTCAGCCCCAGCATTTT	CSVEVAGPGQPQHF
TRBD1	TRBJ1-1	.	TRBV5-1	TGCGCCAGCCGAAGGGACAGGGGAAACACTGAAGCTTTCTTT	CASRRDRGNTEAFF
.	TRBJ1-5	.	TRBV23-1	TGCGCCAGCAGAAGAATACACCGCAATCAGCCCCAGCATTTT	CASRRIHRNQPQHF
TRBD1	TRBJ1-1	.	TRBV19	TGTGCCAGTAGTTCTGGGACAGGGGGCACTGAAGCTTTCTTT	CASSSGTGGTEAFF
.	TRBJ1-2	.	TRBV6-5	TGTGCCAGCAGTTACTCGGGTCCTTCAGGGGGCTACACCTTC	CASSYSGPSGGYTF
.	TRBJ2-5	.	TRBV20-1	TGCAGTGCTAGTGTAGGAGGGGGCGGAGGAGAGACCCAGTACTTC	CSASVGGGGGETQYF
.	TRBJ1-2	.	TRBV28	TGTGCCAGCAGTTTTCCCCAGACCGGCTACAGTTATGGCTACACCTTC	CASSFPQTGYSYGYTF
TRBD1	TRBJ1-6	.	TRBV5-1	TGCGCCAGCAGCCCCGCAGGACAGGGGAATTCACCCCTCCACTTT	CASSPAGQGNSPLHF
TRBD2	TRBJ2-7	.	TRBV12-3/TRBV12-4	TGTGCCAGCAGTGGGGGGGCCTACGAGCAGTACTTC	CASSGGAYEQYF
.	TRBJ2-2	.	TRBV2	TGTGCCAGCAGGGACTGGACCACCGGGGAGCTGTTTTTT	CASRDWTTGELFF
.	TRBJ2-7	.	TRBV4-1	TGCGCCAGCAGCCTAGTTGTGCGCGGCGACGAGCAGTACTTC	CASSLVVRGDEQYF
.	TRBJ2-5	.	TRBV4-3	TGCGCCAGCAGCCAAGAAAATGGGAGAGGGACCCAGTACTTC	CASSQENGRGTQYF
.	TRBJ1-1	.	TRBV5-6	TGTGCCAGCAGCAGGGCAGGGACACCGAACACTGAAGCTTTCTTT	CASSRAGTPNTEAFF